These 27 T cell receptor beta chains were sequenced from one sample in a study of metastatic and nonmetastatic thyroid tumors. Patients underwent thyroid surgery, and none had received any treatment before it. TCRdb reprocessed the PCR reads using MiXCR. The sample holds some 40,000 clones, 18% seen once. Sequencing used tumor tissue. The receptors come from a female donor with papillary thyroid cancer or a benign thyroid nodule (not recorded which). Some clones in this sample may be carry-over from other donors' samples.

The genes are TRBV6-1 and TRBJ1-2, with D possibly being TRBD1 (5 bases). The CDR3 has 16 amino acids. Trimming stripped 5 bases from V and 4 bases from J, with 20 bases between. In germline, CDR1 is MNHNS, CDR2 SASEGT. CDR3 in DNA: TGTGCCAGCAGTCCCCTTCAAAGTACAGGTTCCTATGGCTACACCTTC. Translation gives CASSPLQSTGSYGYTF.

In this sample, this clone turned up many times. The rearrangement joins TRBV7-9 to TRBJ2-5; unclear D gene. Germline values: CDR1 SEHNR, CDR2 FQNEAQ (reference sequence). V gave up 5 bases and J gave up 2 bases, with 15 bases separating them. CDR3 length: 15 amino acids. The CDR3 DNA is TGTGCCAGCAGCCGAGAAGGAACCTTACAAGAGACCCAGTACTTC. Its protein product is CASSREGTLQETQYF.

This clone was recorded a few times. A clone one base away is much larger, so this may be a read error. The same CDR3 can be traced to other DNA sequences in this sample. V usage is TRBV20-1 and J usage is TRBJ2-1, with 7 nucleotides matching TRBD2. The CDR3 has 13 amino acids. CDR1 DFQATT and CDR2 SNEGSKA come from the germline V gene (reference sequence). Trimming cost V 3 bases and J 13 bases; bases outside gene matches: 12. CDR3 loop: CSASSSLSGEQFF. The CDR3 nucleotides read TGCAGTGCTAGCTCTTCCTTAAGCGGGGAACAGTTCTTC.

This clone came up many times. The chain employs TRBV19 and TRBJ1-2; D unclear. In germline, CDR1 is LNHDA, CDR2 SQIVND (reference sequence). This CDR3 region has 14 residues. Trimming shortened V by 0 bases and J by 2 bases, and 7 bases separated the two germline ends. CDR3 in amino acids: CASSIDRRNYGYTF. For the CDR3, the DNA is TGTGCCAGTAGTATAGATAGGAGGAACTATGGCTACACCTTC. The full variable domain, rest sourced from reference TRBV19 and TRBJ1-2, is DGGITQSPKYLFRKEGQNVTLSCEQNLNHDAMYWYRQDPGQGLRLIYYSQIVNDFQKGDIAEGYSVSREKKESFPLTVTSAQKNPTAFYLCASSIDRRNYGYTFGSGTRLTVV.

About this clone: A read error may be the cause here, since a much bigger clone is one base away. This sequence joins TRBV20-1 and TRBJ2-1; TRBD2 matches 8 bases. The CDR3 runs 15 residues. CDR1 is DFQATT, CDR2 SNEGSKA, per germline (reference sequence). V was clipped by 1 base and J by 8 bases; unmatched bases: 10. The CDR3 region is CSARGGTTGGDEQFF. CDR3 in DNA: TGCAGTGCTAGAGGTGGGACTACCGGGGGGGATGAGCAGTTCTTC.

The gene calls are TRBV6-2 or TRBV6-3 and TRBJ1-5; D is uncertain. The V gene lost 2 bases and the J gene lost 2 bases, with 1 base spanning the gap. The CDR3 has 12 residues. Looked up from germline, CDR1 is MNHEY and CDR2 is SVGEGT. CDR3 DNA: TGTGCCAGCAGTTACGGCAATCAGCCCCAGCATTTT. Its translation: CASSYGNQPQHF.

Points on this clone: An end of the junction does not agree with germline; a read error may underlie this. The CDR3 is CASSLTVANYGYTF. In DNA form, the CDR3 reads TGCGCCAGCAGCTTAACAGTAGCTAACTATGGCTACACCTTC. The V call is TRBV11-2, the J call TRBJ1-2, with D unclear. There are 14 residues in the CDR3. Germline V gene data show CDR1 as SGHAT and CDR2 as FQNNGV.

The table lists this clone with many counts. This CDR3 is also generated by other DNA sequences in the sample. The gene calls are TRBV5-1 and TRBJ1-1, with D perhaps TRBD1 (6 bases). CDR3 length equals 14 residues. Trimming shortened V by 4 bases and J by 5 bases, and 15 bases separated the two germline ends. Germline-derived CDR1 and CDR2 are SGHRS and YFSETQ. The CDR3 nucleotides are TGCGCCAGCAGCGCCCGGACAGCGGATACTGAAGCTTTCTTT. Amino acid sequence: CASSARTADTEAFF.

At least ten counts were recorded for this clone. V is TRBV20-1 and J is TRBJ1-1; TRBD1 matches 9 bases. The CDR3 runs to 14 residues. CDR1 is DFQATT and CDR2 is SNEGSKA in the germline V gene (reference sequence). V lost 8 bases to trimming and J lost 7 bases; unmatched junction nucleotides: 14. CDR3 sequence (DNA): TGCAGTTCTCCGGGACTCCCGACAGGGGGTGAAGCTTTCTTT. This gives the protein CSSPGLPTGGEAFF.

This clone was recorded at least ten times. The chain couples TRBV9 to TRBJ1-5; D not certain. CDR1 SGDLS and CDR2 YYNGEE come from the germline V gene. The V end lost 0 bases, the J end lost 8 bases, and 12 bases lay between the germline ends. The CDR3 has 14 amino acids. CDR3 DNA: TGTGCCAGCAGCGTAGGCGTCGGAGGTGAGCCCCAGCATTTT. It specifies CASSVGVGGEPQHF. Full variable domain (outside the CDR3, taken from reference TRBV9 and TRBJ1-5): DSGVTQTPKHLITATGQRVTLRCSPRSGDLSVYWYQQSLDQGLQFLIQYYNGEERAKGNILERFSAQQFPDLHSELNLSSLELGDSALYFCASSVGVGGEPQHFGDGTRLSIL.

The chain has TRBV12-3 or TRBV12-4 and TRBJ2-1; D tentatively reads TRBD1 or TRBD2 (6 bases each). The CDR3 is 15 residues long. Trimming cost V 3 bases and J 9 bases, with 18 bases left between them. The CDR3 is CASSFPEGGITEQFF. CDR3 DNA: TGTGCCAGCAGTTTCCCAGAGGGGGGCATCACTGAGCAGTTCTTC.

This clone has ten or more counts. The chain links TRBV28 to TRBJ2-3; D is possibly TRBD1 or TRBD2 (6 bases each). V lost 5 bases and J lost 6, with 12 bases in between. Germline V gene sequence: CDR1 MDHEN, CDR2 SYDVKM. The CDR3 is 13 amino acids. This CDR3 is CASSTNGGDTQYF. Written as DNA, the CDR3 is TGTGCCAGCAGTACTAACGGGGGCGATACGCAGTATTTT.

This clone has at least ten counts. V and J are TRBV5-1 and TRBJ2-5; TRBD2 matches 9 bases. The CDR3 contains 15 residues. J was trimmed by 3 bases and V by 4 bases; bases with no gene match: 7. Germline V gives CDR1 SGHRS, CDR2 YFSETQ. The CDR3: CASSPPVAGEETQYF. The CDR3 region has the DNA TGCGCCAGCAGCCCCCCAGTAGCGGGAGAAGAGACCCAGTACTTC. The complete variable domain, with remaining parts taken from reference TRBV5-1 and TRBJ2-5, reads KAGVTQTPRYLIKTRGQQVTLSCSPISGHRSVSWYQQTPGQGLQFLFEYFSETQRNKGNFPGRFSGRQFSNSRSEMNVSTLELGDSALYLCASSPPVAGEETQYFGPGTRLLVL.

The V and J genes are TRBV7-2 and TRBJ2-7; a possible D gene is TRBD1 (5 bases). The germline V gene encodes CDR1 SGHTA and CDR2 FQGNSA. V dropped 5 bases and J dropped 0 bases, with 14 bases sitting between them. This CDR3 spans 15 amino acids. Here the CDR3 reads CASSIRPTASYEQYF. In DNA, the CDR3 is TGTGCCAGCAGCATTAGACCGACAGCCTCCTACGAGCAGTACTTC.

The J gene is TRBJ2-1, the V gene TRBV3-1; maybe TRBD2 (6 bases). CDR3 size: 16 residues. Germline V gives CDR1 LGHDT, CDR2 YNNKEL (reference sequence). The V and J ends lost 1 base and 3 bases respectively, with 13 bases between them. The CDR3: CASSQALGGNYNEQFF. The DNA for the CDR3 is TGTGCCAGCAGCCAAGCATTAGGCGGGAACTACAATGAGCAGTTCTTC.

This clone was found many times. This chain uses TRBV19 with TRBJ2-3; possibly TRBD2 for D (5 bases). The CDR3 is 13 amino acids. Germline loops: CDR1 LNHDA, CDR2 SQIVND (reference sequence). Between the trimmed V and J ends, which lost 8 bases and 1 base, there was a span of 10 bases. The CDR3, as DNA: TGTGCCAGTTTGGCGGGTCGCACAGATACGCAGTATTTT. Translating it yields CASLAGRTDTQYF.

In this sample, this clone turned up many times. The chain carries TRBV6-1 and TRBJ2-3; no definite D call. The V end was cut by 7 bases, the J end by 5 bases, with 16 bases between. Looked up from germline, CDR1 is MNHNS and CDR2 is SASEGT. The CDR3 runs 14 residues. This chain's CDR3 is CASISRKGIDTQYF. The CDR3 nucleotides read TGTGCCAGCATCTCCCGGAAAGGTATAGATACGCAGTATTTT.

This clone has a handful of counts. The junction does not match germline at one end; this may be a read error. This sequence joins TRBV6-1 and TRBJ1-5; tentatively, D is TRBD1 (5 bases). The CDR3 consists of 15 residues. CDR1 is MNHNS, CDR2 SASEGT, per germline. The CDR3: CATLGGAYSNQPHHF. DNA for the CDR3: TGTGCCACCCTGGGGGGTGCCTATAGCAATCAGCCCCATCATTTT.

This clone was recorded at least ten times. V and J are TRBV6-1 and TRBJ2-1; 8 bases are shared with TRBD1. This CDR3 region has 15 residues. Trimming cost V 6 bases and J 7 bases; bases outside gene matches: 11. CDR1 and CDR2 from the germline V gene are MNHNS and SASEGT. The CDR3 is CASRDRDRKFNEQFF. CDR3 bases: TGTGCCAGCAGGGATCGGGACAGGAAGTTTAATGAGCAGTTCTTC.

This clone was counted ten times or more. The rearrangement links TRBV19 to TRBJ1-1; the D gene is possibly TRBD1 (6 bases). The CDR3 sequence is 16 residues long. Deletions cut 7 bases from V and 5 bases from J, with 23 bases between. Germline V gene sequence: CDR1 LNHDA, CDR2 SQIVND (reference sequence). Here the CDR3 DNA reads TGTGCCAGTACTCCGCGTCCAGGGGTGGGTAGGACTGAAGCTTTCTTT. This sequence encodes CASTPRPGVGRTEAFF.

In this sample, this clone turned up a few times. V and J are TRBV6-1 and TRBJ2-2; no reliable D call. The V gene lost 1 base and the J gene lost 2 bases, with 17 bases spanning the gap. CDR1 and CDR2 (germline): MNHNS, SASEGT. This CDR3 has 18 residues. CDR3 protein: CASSEGRVIDTNTGELFF. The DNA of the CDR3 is TGTGCCAGCAGTGAAGGACGGGTAATAGATACTAACACCGGGGAGCTGTTTTTT.

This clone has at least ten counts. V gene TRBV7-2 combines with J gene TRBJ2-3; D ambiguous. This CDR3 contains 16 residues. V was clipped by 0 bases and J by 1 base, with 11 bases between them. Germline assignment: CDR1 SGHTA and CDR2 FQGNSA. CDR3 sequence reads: CASSLAASTRTDTQYF. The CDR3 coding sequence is TGTGCCAGCAGCTTAGCAGCCTCGACACGCACAGATACGCAGTATTTT. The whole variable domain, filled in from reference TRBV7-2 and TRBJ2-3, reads GAGVSQSPSNKVTEKGKDVELRCDPISGHTALYWYRQSLGQGLEFLIYFQGNSAPDKSGLPSDRFSAERTGGSVSTLTIQRTQQEDSAVYLCASSLAASTRTDTQYFGPGTRLTVL.

The CDR3 bases are TGTGCCAGCAGTGATACACGGAGCTCCTATAATTCACCCCTCCACTTT. This codes for CASSDTRSSYNSPLHF. V and J are TRBV6-1 and TRBJ1-6; D is unresolved. V was trimmed by 3 bases and J by 0 bases, leaving 9 bases between them. The CDR3 sequence is 16 residues long. Germline CDR1 and CDR2: MNHNS and SASEGT.

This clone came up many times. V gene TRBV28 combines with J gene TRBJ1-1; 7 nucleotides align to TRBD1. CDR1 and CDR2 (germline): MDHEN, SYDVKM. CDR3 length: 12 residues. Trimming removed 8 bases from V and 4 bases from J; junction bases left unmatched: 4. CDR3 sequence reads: CASLAGGTEAFF. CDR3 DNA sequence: TGTGCCAGCTTGGCAGGGGGCACTGAAGCTTTCTTT.

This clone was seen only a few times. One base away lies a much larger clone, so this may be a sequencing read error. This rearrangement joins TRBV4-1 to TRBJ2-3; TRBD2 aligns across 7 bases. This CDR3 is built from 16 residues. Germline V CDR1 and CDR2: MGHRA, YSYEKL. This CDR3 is CASSPPSGGVTDTQCF. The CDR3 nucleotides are TGCGCCAGCAGCCCACCGTCGGGGGGTGTCACGGATACGCAGTGTTTT.

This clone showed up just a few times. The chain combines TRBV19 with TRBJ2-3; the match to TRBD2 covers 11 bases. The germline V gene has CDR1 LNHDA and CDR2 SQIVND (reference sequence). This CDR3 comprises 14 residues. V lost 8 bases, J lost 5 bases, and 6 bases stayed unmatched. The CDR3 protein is CASSVAGGRDTQYF. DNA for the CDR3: TGTGCCAGTTCAGTAGCGGGAGGGAGAGATACGCAGTATTTT. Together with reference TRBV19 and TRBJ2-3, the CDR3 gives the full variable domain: DGGITQSPKYLFRKEGQNVTLSCEQNLNHDAMYWYRQDPGQGLRLIYYSQIVNDFQKGDIAEGYSVSREKKESFPLTVTSAQKNPTAFYLCASSVAGGRDTQYFGPGTRLTVL.

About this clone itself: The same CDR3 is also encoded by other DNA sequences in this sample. CDR3 region: CASSDRDYEQYF. In nucleotides, the CDR3 is TGTGCCAGCAGTGACCGGGACTACGAGCAGTACTTC. V gene TRBV11-3 combines with J gene TRBJ2-7, with D possibly being TRBD2 (5 bases). The germline V gene has CDR1 SGHNT and CDR2 YENEEA. The CDR3 runs 12 residues. The V end was cut by 6 bases, the J end by 3 bases, with 9 bases between.